This T cell receptor (beta chain) was captured by sequencing in a study of CD8 T cells in Susac syndrome. RNA was extracted with the RNeasy kit, and a quantity of about 0.45 to 1 ug was reverse transcribed using random hexamers. TCR beta CDR3 was amplified by immunoSEQ covering 54 Vbeta and 13 Jbeta. TCRdb reanalysed the immunoSEQ multiplex PCR reads using MiXCR and keeps one entry per CDR3 protein. Altogether 100,000 to 150,000 distinct CDR3 sequences are present, approximately 94% being singletons, with the ten largest covering approximately 0.13%. The sequenced target, TCR beta, came from blood CD8+ and CD4+ T cells. TEMRA cells underwent FACS enrichment and CD8+ and CD4+ T cells underwent negative isolation. Germline CDR1 and CDR2: SEHNR and FQNEAQ (reference sequence). Deletions cut 3 bases from V and 6 bases from J, with 11 bases between. CDR3 length equals 13 residues.

This chain joins TRBV7-9 and TRBJ1-2; D unclear. Material for sequencing was CD4+ T cells from PBMCs. The receptor's source is a human donor with multiple sclerosis. This chain's CDR3 is CASSFNGRDGYTF. For the CDR3, the DNA is TGTGCCAGCAGCTTCAACGGGCGCGATGGCTACACCTTC.